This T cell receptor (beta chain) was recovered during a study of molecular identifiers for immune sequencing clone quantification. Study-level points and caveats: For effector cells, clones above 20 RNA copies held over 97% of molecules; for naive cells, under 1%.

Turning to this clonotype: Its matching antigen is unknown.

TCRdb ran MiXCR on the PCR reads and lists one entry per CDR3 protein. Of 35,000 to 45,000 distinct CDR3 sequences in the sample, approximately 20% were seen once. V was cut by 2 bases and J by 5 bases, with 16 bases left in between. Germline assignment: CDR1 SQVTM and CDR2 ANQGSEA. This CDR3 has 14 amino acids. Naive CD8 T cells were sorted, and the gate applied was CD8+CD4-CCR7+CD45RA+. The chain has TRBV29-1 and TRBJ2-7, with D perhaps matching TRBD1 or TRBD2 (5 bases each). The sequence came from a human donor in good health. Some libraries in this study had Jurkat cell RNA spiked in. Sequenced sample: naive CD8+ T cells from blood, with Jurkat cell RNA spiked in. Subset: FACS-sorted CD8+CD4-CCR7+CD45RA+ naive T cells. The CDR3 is CSVERRARGDEQYF. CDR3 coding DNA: TGCAGCGTTGAAAGACGCGCCCGAGGGGACGAGCAGTACTTC.